A single sample is the source of the 25 T cell receptor beta chains below, sequenced in a study of blood T cell repertoires in COVID-19. The protocol was immunoSEQ multiplex PCR, while the TCRdb copy is restricted to in-frame clones and leaves out a portion. The sample contains around 75,000 clones, around 90% of which appear only once. The sequenced material came from peripheral blood. These receptor sequences come from a human donor in a cohort sampled during active COVID-19.

This clone was detected a few times. The sample has other DNA sequences that encode this CDR3 too. The chain couples TRBV5-6 to TRBJ2-4, with D unresolved. Per germline, CDR1 SGHDT and CDR2 YYEEEE. V shed 3 bases and J shed 8 bases, with 15 bases lying between them. CDR3 length: 14 amino acids. CDR3 nucleotide sequence: TGTGCCAGCAGCTGGGTTAGCCGAAGGTACATTCAGTACTTC. Protein product: CASSWVSRRYIQYF. The full variable domain, in which reference TRBV5-6 and TRBJ2-4 provide the parts outside the CDR3, is DAGVTQSPTHLIKTRGQQVTLRCSPKSGHDTVSWYQQALGQGPQFIFQYYEEEERQRGNFPDRFSGHQFPNYSSELNVNALLLGDSALYLCASSWVSRRYIQYFGAGTRLSVL.

This clone showed up just a few times. This chain uses TRBV9 with TRBJ2-3; tentatively, D is TRBD2 (6 bases). V lost 5 bases and J 4 bases, leaving 32 bases between the germline ends. The CDR3 is 20 residues long. Germline CDR1 reads SGDLS; CDR2 reads YYNGEE. The CDR3 sequence is CASRTPLGGVAEYYPDTQYF. In DNA form, the CDR3 reads TGTGCCAGCAGGACACCCCTCGGGGGTGTGGCAGAATACTATCCAGATACGCAGTATTTT.

The rearrangement joins TRBV27 to TRBJ2-1; 9 bases agree with TRBD1. This CDR3 contains 15 residues. J gave up 2 bases and V 3 bases, and 2 bases lay outside the gene matches. CDR1 is MNHEY, CDR2 SMNVEV, per germline (reference sequence). The CDR3 is CASSFDRGTYNEQFF. DNA of the CDR3: TGTGCCAGCAGTTTCGACAGGGGGACCTACAATGAGCAGTTCTTC.

This sequence joins TRBV19 and TRBJ2-7; 8 bases are shared with TRBD1. The germline V gene has CDR1 LNHDA and CDR2 SQIVND (reference sequence). The CDR3 is made up of 16 amino acids. The V gene end was trimmed by 3 bases and the J gene end by 2 bases; junction bases not matched to a gene: 9. As DNA, the CDR3 is TGTGCCAGTAGTATCGTCGGTTCAGGGGGCCCCTACGAGCAGTACTTC. It translates to CASSIVGSGGPYEQYF.

The J gene is TRBJ2-1, the V gene TRBV7-2, with TRBD1 identical over 7 bases. In germline, CDR1 is SGHTA, CDR2 FQGNSA. This CDR3 region has 15 residues. With 0 bases clipped from V and 3 bases from J, the junction kept 2 bases outside the gene matches. The CDR3 protein is CASSLAGTDYNEQFF. As DNA, the CDR3 is TGTGCCAGCAGCTTAGCCGGGACAGACTACAATGAGCAGTTCTTC.

The V call is TRBV7-3, the J call TRBJ1-2, with D possibly matching TRBD1 (5 bases). This CDR3 is built from 13 residues. Trimming stripped 5 bases from V and 2 bases from J, with 9 bases between. In germline, CDR1 is SGHTA, CDR2 FQGTGA. CDR3 nucleotides: TGTGCCAGCAGCCCCGACAGAAACTATGGCTACACCTTC. This sequence encodes CASSPDRNYGYTF.

J is TRBJ1-2 and V is TRBV9; D is perhaps TRBD1 (5 bases). Germline CDR1 SGDLS, CDR2 YYNGEE. Trimming stripped 4 bases from V and 3 bases from J, with 16 bases between. This CDR3 is 15 amino acids long. This CDR3 reads CASSPSSGAYYGYTF. The CDR3 DNA follows: TGTGCCAGCAGCCCTTCAAGTGGGGCGTACTATGGCTACACCTTC.

J is TRBJ2-3 and V is TRBV24-1; 8 bases agree with TRBD1. The CDR3 is made up of 16 amino acids. The V gene's germline CDR1 is KGHDR and CDR2 SFDVKD. V lost 1 base, J lost 1 base, and 3 bases stayed unmatched. The CDR3 protein is CATSDFPTGGTDTQYF. CDR3 nucleotides: TGTGCCACCAGTGATTTCCCGACAGGGGGCACAGATACGCAGTATTTT.

This sequence joins TRBV5-6 and TRBJ2-7; tentatively, D is TRBD2 (6 bases). This CDR3 has 19 amino acids. V lost 0 bases, J lost 2 bases, and 24 bases lay in between. CDR1 and CDR2 from the germline V gene are SGHDT and YYEEEE. CDR3 DNA sequence: TGTGCCAGCAGCTTGGCCGTTGGCAGGTCGAGCGGGTCTGCCTACGAGCAGTACTTC. Its translation: CASSLAVGRSSGSAYEQYF. The variable domain in full, completed from reference TRBV5-6 and TRBJ2-7, reads DAGVTQSPTHLIKTRGQQVTLRCSPKSGHDTVSWYQQALGQGPQFIFQYYEEEERQRGNFPDRFSGHQFPNYSSELNVNALLLGDSALYLCASSLAVGRSSGSAYEQYFGPGTRLTVT.

This clone was observed once. The chain joins TRBV2 to TRBJ2-2; D not resolved. V lost 4 bases and J lost 0, with 9 bases in between. Germline loops: CDR1 SNHLY, CDR2 FYNNEI. The CDR3 extends over 15 amino acids. DNA for the CDR3: TGTGCCAGCAGTGGGCAGGTTTCGAACACCGGGGAGCTGTTTTTT. Its translation: CASSGQVSNTGELFF. Full variable domain (remainder filled in from reference TRBV2 and TRBJ2-2): EPEVTQTPSHQVTQMGQEVILRCVPISNHLYFYWYRQILGQKVEFLVSFYNNEISEKSEIFDDQFSVERPDGSNFTLKIRSTKLEDSAMYFCASSGQVSNTGELFFGEGSRLTVL.

J is TRBJ2-2 and V is TRBV25-1, with 7 bases matching TRBD1. The V and J ends lost 10 bases and 3 bases, in that order; junction bases with no gene match: 5. This CDR3 is built from 13 residues. Germline-derived CDR1 and CDR2 are MGHDK and SYGVNS. In DNA form, the CDR3 reads TGTGCCAAACGACAGGGTTACACCGGGGAGCTGTTTTTT. As protein: CAKRQGYTGELFF.

The J gene is TRBJ2-3, the V gene TRBV5-1; a possible D gene is TRBD2 (5 bases). CDR3 length: 17 amino acids. V lost 4 bases to trimming and J lost 0 bases, with 18 bases between them. Germline V gene lookup returns CDR1 SGHRS and CDR2 YFSETQ. Here the CDR3 reads CASSPTTPGRSTDTQYF. As DNA, the CDR3 is TGCGCCAGCAGCCCAACTACACCGGGAAGGAGCACAGATACGCAGTATTTT.

The CDR3: CASSLGTSGTYEQYF. CDR3 DNA sequence: TGTGCCAGCAGCCTAGGGACTAGCGGGACCTACGAGCAGTACTTC. The V and J genes are TRBV11-2 and TRBJ2-7; 13 positions agree with TRBD2. Trimming cost V 5 bases and J 2 bases; bases outside gene matches: 3. Germline V lookup: CDR1 SGHAT, CDR2 FQNNGV. The CDR3 length is 15 residues.

The genes are TRBV27 and TRBJ1-2; no definite D call. Trimming cost V 3 bases and J 6 bases, with 11 bases left between them. The CDR3 runs 13 residues. The V gene's germline CDR1 is MNHEY and CDR2 SMNVEV (reference sequence). In DNA form, the CDR3 reads TGTGCCAGCAGTTTCCGAGGGAAAGATGGCTACACCTTC. Encoded protein: CASSFRGKDGYTF.

On this clone itself: A far larger clone is a single base away, which makes a read error likely. Other DNA sequences in the sample encode the same CDR3. The chain joins TRBV4-3 to TRBJ1-1; D is uncertain. The CDR3 extends over 15 amino acids. Germline V gene lookup returns CDR1 LGHNA and CDR2 YSLEER. Trimming pared 11 bases from V and 0 bases from J, leaving 19 bases between. CDR3 region: CASSRPGFVNTEAFF. CDR3 in DNA: TGCGCCTCCAGCCGACCCGGGTTCGTGAACACTGAAGCTTTCTTT.

The J gene is TRBJ1-1, the V gene TRBV7-2, with 9 bases that match TRBD1. Germline V CDR1 and CDR2: SGHTA, FQGNSA. V lost 1 base to trimming and J lost 8 bases; unmatched junction nucleotides: 5. The CDR3 consists of 14 residues. CDR3 region: CASSLEGTGREAFF. The CDR3 DNA reads as TGTGCCAGCAGCTTAGAAGGGACAGGGAGGGAAGCTTTCTTT.

The V and J genes are TRBV9 and TRBJ2-5, with 7 bases matching TRBD2. Trimming cost V 4 bases and J 4 bases; bases outside gene matches: 16. The germline V gene encodes CDR1 SGDLS and CDR2 YYNGEE. The CDR3 contains 17 residues. The CDR3 loop reads CASSPKEGGSGRETQYF. In nucleotides, the CDR3 is TGTGCCAGCAGCCCCAAGGAGGGTGGTAGCGGGCGAGAGACCCAGTACTTC.

V usage is TRBV3-1 (or the pseudogene TRBV3-2) and J usage is TRBJ2-7, with D maybe TRBD2 (6 bases). This CDR3 comprises 16 residues. V was shortened by 5 bases and J by 0 bases, with 17 bases between the two germline ends. Germline loops: CDR1 LGHDT, CDR2 YNNKEL (reference sequence). This CDR3 reads CASSYMGGVSSYEQYF. In DNA form, the CDR3 reads TGTGCCAGCAGCTACATGGGGGGAGTTAGCTCCTACGAGCAGTACTTC.

The CDR3 DNA follows: TGCAGTGCTAGTTATCGCGGACTAACAGTAGATACGCAGTATTTT. Amino acid sequence: CSASYRGLTVDTQYF. The V call is TRBV20-1, the J call TRBJ2-3; TRBD2 might be the D (6 bases). Between the trimmed V and J ends, which lost 3 bases and 5 bases, there was a span of 18 bases. The CDR3 loop spans 15 amino acids. In germline, CDR1 is DFQATT, CDR2 SNEGSKA (reference sequence).

The table lists this clone with a few counts. The chain links TRBV5-1 to TRBJ2-7, with D hard to call. This CDR3 spans 22 amino acids. The germline CDR1 and CDR2 sequences are SGHRS and YFSETQ. V lost 3 bases, J lost 4 bases, and 38 bases lay in between. The CDR3 spells CASSYDFSQNRSLYVIRYEQYF. The CDR3 DNA follows: TGCGCCAGCAGCTATGACTTCTCCCAGAACCGCTCTCTATACGTGATACGGTACGAGCAGTACTTC.

The chain employs TRBV11-3 and TRBJ2-1; 14 bases match TRBD2. CDR1 and CDR2 from the germline V gene are SGHNT and YENEEA. With V trimmed by 5 bases and J by 5 bases, 2 bases remained unmatched. The CDR3 is made up of 15 amino acids. CDR3 residues: CASSRLAGGNNEQFF. The CDR3 DNA reads TGTGCCAGCAGCCGACTAGCGGGGGGGAACAATGAGCAGTTCTTC.

The chain links TRBV5-6 to TRBJ2-5, with TRBD2 matching over 9 bases. The CDR3 extends over 14 amino acids. Trimming at V came to 4 bases and at J to 2 bases, leaving 3 bases not matched to a gene. The germline CDR1 and CDR2 sequences are SGHDT and YYEEEE. The CDR3 protein is CASSGTSRQETQYF. DNA of the CDR3: TGTGCCAGCAGCGGGACTAGCAGGCAAGAGACCCAGTACTTC.

This clone showed up just once. The genes are TRBV29-1 and TRBJ2-7; no clear D. V lost 4 bases and J 5 bases, leaving 12 bases between the germline ends. Germline CDR1 SQVTM, CDR2 ANQGSEA. The CDR3 consists of 12 residues. The CDR3 sequence is CSVVPVSNEQYF. CDR3 DNA: TGCAGCGTTGTCCCGGTGTCCAACGAGCAGTACTTC.

The rearrangement links TRBV6-5 to TRBJ1-1; TRBD1 matches at 7 bases. Germline CDR1 reads MNHEY; CDR2 reads SVGAGI. The ends lost 8 bases at V and 1 base at J; junction bases unmatched: 10. The CDR3 has 15 amino acids. The DNA of the CDR3 is TGTGCCAGCGTCCTAACTGGGACAGCGAACACTGAAGCTTTCTTT. This gives the protein CASVLTGTANTEAFF.

The chain has TRBV4-3 and TRBJ1-2, with 10 bases identical to TRBD1. The ends lost 4 bases at V and 2 bases at J; junction bases unmatched: 19. Germline CDR1 LGHNA, CDR2 YSLEER. This CDR3 comprises 20 residues. CDR3 sequence: CASSPNTPSTTGGRNYGYTF. CDR3 sequence (DNA): TGCGCCAGCAGCCCTAACACCCCCTCCACGACAGGGGGCAGGAACTATGGCTACACCTTC.